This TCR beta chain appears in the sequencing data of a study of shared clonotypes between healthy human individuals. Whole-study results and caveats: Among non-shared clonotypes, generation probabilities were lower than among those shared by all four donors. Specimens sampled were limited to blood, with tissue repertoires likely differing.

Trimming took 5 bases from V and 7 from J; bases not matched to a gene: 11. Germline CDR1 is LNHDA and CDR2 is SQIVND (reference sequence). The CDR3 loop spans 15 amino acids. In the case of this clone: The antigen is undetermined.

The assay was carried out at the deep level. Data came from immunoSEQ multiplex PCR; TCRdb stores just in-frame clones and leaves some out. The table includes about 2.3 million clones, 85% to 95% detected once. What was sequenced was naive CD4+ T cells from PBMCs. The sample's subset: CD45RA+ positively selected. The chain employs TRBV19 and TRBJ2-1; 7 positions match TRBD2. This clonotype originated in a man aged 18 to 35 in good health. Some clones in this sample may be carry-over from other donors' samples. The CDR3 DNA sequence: TGTGCCAGTAGTTTCCACCGGGACTATGAAAATGAGCAGTTCTTC. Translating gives CASSFHRDYENEQFF.